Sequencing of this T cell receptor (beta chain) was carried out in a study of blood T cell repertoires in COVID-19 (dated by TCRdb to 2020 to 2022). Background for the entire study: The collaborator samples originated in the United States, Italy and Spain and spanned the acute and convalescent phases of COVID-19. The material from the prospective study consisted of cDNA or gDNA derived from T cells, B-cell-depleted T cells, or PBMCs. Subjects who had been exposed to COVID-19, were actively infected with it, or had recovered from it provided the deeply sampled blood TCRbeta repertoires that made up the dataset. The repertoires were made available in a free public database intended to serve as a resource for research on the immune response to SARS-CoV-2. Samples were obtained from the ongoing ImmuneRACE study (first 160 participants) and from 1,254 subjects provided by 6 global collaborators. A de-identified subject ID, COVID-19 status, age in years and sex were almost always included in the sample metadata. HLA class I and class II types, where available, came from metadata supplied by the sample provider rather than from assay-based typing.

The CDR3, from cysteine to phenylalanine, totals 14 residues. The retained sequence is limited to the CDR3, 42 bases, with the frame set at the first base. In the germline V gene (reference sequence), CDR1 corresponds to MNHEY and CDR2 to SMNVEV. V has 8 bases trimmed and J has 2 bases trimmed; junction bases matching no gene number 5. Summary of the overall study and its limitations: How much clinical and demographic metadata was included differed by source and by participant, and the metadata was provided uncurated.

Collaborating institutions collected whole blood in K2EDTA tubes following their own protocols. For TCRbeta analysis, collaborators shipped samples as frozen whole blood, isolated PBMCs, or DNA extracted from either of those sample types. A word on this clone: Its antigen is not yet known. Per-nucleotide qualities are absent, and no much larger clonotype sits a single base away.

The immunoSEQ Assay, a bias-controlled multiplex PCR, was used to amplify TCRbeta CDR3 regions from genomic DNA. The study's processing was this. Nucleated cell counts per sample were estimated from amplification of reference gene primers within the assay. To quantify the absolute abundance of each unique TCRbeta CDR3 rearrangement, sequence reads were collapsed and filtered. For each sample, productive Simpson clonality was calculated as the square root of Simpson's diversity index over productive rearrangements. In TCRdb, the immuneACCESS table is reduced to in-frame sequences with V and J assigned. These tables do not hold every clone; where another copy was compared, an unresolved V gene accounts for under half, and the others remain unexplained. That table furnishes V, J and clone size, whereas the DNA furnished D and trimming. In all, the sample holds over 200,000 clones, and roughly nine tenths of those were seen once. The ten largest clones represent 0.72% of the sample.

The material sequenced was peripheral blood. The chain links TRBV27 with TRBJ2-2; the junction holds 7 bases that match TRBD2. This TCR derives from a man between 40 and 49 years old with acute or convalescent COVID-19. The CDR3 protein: CASRASGNTGELFF. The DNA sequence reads TGTGCCAGCCGGGCTAGCGGTAACACCGGGGAGCTGTTTTTT.